These T cell receptor beta chains were read from a single sample in a study of T cells expressing NK-cell markers. TCRdb derives one entry per CDR3 protein from the 5' RACE reads, leaving out DNA. The table gives about 110,000 distinct CDR3 sequences; the top ten clones make up about 18% of it. Source material: blood T cells: a sorted CD56 or NKG2C T cell subset, CD4+ or CD8+ T cells, or bulk PBMC T cells (not recorded which). All receptors come from a woman aged 18-70 years in good health. CDR3s include the opening cysteine and the closing phenylalanine or tryptophan.

>TRBV19|TRBJ2-3
CASSNDPDTQYF
>TRBV20-1|TRBJ2-5
CSARDPVGRSWVGYF
>TRBV27|TRBJ1-1
CASSTTGWNTEAFF
>TRBV5-4|TRBJ2-1
CASSSQTLADEQFF
>TRBV28|TRBJ2-1
CASSLQDGLAGYNEQFF
>TRBV11-3|TRBJ2-2
CASSLGGNTGELFF
>TRBV27|TRBJ1-3
CASSPTPGTQWDTIYF
>TRBV27|TRBJ1-2
CASRTTGKYGYTF
>TRBV3-1|TRBJ2-1
CASSQFLSASGRPEQFF
>TRBV6-6|TRBJ2-1
CASSFTGFNEQFF
>TRBV27|TRBJ1-2
CASSFSEGTGLFYGYTF
>TRBV20-1|TRBJ1-6
CSAFGQGINSPLHF
>TRBV7-9|TRBJ2-6
CASSDSGQGYGANVLTF
>TRBV7-9|TRBJ2-7
CASSLSLVSYEQYF
>TRBV20-1|TRBJ2-1
CSARRQGAYNEQFF
>TRBV15|TRBJ2-1
CATISNQGDSYNEQFF
>TRBV6-2/TRBV6-3|TRBJ2-3
CASSLFRGATDTQYF
>TRBV4-3|TRBJ2-1
CASSQVLREWSEQFF
>TRBV6-4|TRBJ2-1
CASSDSVGDNPNEQFF
>TRBV28|TRBJ1-1
CASSLQTGWENTEAFF
>TRBV6-1|TRBJ2-1
CASSGDVDSYNEQFF
>TRBV6-2/TRBV6-3|TRBJ2-3
CASSQNSGTVTDTQYF
>TRBV20-1|TRBJ2-2
CSATGGGGEAGELFF
>TRBV12-3/TRBV12-4|TRBJ2-1
CASRSTGGPWSYEQFF
>TRBV9|TRBJ2-3
CASSVEYTGAGTDTQYF
>TRBV7-3|TRBJ2-7
CASSPATSSSYEQYF
>TRBV2|TRBJ1-2
CGRGGTGIYGYTF
>TRBV2|TRBJ1-1
CASLPREPNTEAFF
>TRBV6-2/TRBV6-3|TRBJ1-1
CASSYPTDSPNTEAFF
>TRBV2|TRBJ2-3
CASSERTSGDRTDTQYF
>TRBV27|TRBJ2-3
CASSWGGDTQYF
>TRBV9|TRBJ2-1
CASSVGSGNEQFF
>TRBV7-9|TRBJ2-7
CASSLVSGAYEQYF
>TRBV11-2|TRBJ1-1
CASSSYDTTARGEAFF
>TRBV12-3/TRBV12-4|TRBJ2-1
CASSLWGTYNEQFF
>TRBV18|TRBJ2-2
CASSPIAGATPELFF
>TRBV7-2|TRBJ2-6
CASSLARPFDPGANVLTF
>TRBV20-1|TRBJ2-2
CSARDLTSGELFF
>TRBV7-3|TRBJ2-2
CASSPAGTLNTGELFF
>TRBV27|TRBJ1-2
CASSLSPGGNYGYTF
>TRBV9|TRBJ2-1
CASSYSYNEQFF
>TRBV6-1|TRBJ2-7
CASRPRAFSYEQYF
>TRBV7-9|TRBJ2-1
CASSLAPSYSSYNEQFF
>TRBV7-9|TRBJ2-7
CASSLVGQETYEQYF
>TRBV29-1|TRBJ2-6
CSVGTVSGANVLTF
>TRBV5-1|TRBJ2-7
CASSLGLADIYEQYF
>TRBV12-3/TRBV12-4|TRBJ2-6
CASSPYRAGANVLTF
>TRBV5-4|TRBJ2-2
CASSLGLAGGSGELFF
>TRBV10-3|TRBJ2-1
CAISELLAGDYNEQFF
>TRBV28|TRBJ1-5
CASKGGAVSQPQHF
>TRBV14|TRBJ2-1
CASSQGSGLREQFF
>TRBV4-1|TRBJ2-1
CASSQAGYEQFF
>TRBV19|TRBJ2-2
CASRAGTGNTGELFF
>TRBV30|TRBJ1-1
CAWSVRNTEAFF